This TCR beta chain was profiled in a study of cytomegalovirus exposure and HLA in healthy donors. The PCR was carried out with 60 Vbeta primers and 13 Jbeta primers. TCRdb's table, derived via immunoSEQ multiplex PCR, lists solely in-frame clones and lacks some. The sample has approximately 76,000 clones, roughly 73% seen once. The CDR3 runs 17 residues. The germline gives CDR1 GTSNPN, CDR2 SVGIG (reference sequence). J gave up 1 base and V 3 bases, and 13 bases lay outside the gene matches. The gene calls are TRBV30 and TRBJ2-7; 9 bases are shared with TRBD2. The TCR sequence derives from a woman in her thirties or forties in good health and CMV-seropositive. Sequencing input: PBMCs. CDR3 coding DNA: TGTGCCTGGAGCGCCCGGGGGCGGGGGGGCCTGTCCTACGAGCAGTACTTC. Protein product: CAWSARGRGGLSYEQYF.